This entry concerns a single T cell receptor beta chain. The clone's antigen remains unknown. Per-nucleotide qualities are absent, and no much larger clonotype sits a single base away. What this sample's treatment or condition label stands for: 19 received Ad26.COV2.S at low or high dose, single or two shots; about 5 received placebo; per-sample allocation not given. Repertoires of vaccine and placebo recipients were sequenced from samples taken on day 63 after the first injection. In Cohort 1b, around 25 adults aged 18-55 years were enrolled at a single site in Boston, USA, between 29 July and 7 August 2020. Ad26.COV2.S consisted of a replication-incompetent adenovirus type 26 vector by which a prefusion-stabilized SARS-CoV-2 spike protein from the original Wuhan strain was expressed. The immunoSEQ Assay was the method used to sequence TCRbeta CDR3 regions. After extraction, genomic DNA underwent amplification by bias-controlled multiplex PCR, followed by high-throughput sequencing. As for the authors' bioinformatics: To quantify the absolute abundance of each unique TCRbeta CDR3 region, sequences were collapsed and filtered. T cell fraction was estimated by normalization of TCRbeta template counts to usable DNA, with usable DNA being measured through amplification of reference genes present in all nucleated cells. Repertoire TCRs were annotated as SARS-CoV-2-specific when V gene, CDR3 amino acid sequence and J gene were exactly matched to a known reactive TCR set. The reference SARS-CoV-2 TCR set was derived from MIRA and filtered for enrichment in COVID-19-positive ImmuneCODE repertoires, a step that removed public or cross-reactive TCRs. Using the MIRA antigens, annotated TCRs were further analysed by specific ORF or by position within an ORF. Depth was the summed frequency of annotated unique rearrangements, while breadth was defined as annotated unique rearrangements over total unique productive rearrangements. TCR breadth was compared between groups using two-sided Wilcoxon rank-sum tests. TCRdb carries this immuneACCESS record with in-frame sequences only. Its versions omit some clonotypes, under half of them owing to an unresolved V gene in the studies checked, with the rest unexplained. The V and J calls and clone size come from that table; D and trimming were worked out from the DNA. The sample table records approximately 350,000 clones; 83% of these occur just once. The biggest ten clones account for around 7.3% of the sample.

These data belong to a study of Ad26.COV2.S vaccination and SARS-CoV-2 variants (dated by TCRdb to the early 2020s). In terms of the full investigation: Donors in the vaccine arm were drawn from COV1001, a phase I-IIa trial of Ad26.COV2.S in healthy adults that was multicentre, randomized, double-blind and placebo-controlled. Ad26.COV2.S was given intramuscularly at 5x10^10 or 1x10^11 viral particles, as a single shot or as two shots 56 days apart. TCRbeta repertoire sequencing served as the tool for gauging how specific and how broad the SARS-CoV-2-reactive T cell receptors were following Ad26.COV2.S vaccination. The TCR-sequenced set comprised approximately 32 samples: roughly 19 Ad26.COV2.S vaccine recipients, 5 placebo recipients and 8 SARS-CoV-2 convalescent individuals. Trial participants were randomized into five groups of five: low-dose or high-dose Ad26.COV2.S given once or twice, or placebo on both occasions. Blinding of investigators to trial group allocation was maintained during experiments and outcome assessment. Broader findings and caveats from the paper: Comparable non-spike TCR breadth was observed between vaccine and placebo recipients, consistent with only spike being contained in the vaccine. The study was not powered to compare responses between vaccine doses or regimens. According to the authors, total T cell responses may have been underestimated by the TCR breadth and depth analyses. After vaccination, spike-specific CD8+ and CD4+ T cell responses were reported to show substantial breadth. Ad26.COV2.S recipients had higher spike-specific TCR breadth than placebo recipients (P = 0.0014).

V is trimmed back by 4 bases and J by 10 bases, and the junction contains 14 bases that no gene match accounts for. Spanning cysteine to phenylalanine, the CDR3 consists of 16 amino acids. Of the read, only the CDR3 DNA is kept; its 48 bases are in frame from base 1. Via the germline V gene, CDR1 is SGHRS and CDR2 YFSETQ. The sample here was peripheral blood, taken in a trial of Ad26.COV2.S vaccine versus placebo. The receptor was derived from a person between 18 and 59 years old who received the Ad26.COV2.S COVID-19 vaccine or a placebo. The chain is made from TRBV5-1 and TRBJ1-6, with 7 middle bases fitting TRBD1. The sequenced DNA: TGCGCCAGCAGCCCAACAACAGGGGCCGTAGAATCACCCCTCCACTTT. Its protein reads: CASSPTTGAVESPLHF. The full variable domain, completed from the reference TRBV5-1 and TRBJ1-6 proteins outside the CDR3, reads KAGVTQTPRYLIKTRGQQVTLSCSPISGHRSVSWYQQTPGQGLQFLFEYFSETQRNKGNFPGRFSGRQFSNSRSEMNVSTLELGDSALYLCASSPTTGAVESPLHFGNGTRLTVT.